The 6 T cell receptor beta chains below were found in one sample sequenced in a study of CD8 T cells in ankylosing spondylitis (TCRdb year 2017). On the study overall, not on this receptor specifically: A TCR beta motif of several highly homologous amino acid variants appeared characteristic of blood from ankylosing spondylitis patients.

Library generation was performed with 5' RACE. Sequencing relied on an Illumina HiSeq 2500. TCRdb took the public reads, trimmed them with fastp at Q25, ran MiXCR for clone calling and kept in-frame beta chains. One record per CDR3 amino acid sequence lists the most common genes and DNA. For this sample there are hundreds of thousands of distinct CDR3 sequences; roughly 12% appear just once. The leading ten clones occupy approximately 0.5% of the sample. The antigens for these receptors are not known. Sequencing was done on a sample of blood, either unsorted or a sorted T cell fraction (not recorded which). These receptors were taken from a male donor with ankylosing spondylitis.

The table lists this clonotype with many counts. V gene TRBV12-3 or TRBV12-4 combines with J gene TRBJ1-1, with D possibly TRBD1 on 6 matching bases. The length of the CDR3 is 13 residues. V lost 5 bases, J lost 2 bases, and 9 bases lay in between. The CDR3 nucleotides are TGTGCCAGCAGTGTCAGGGGAAACACTGAAGCTTTCTTT. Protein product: CASSVRGNTEAFF.

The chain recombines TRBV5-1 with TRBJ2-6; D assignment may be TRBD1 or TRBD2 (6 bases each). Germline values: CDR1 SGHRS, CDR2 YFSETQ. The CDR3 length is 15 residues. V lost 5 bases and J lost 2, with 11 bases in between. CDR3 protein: CASRGGITGANVLTF. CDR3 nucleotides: TGCGCCAGCAGGGGGGGCATCACTGGGGCCAACGTCCTGACTTTC.

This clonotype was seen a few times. The CDR3 DNA sequence: TGTGCCAGCAGCTCCCAATCTAGCTCCTACAATGAGCAGTTCTTC. Its protein product is CASSSQSSSYNEQFF. The chain couples TRBV7-2 to TRBJ2-1; D remains ambiguous. CDR3 length: 15 amino acids. V was pared by 4 bases and J by 0 bases, with 10 bases between. Germline-derived CDR1 and CDR2 are SGHTA and FQGNSA.

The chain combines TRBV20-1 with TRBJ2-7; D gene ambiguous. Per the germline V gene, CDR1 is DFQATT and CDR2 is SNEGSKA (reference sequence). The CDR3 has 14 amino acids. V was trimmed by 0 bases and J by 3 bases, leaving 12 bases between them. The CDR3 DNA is TGCAGTGCTAGAGATCCCGGGCTATTCTACGAGCAGTACTTC. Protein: CSARDPGLFYEQYF.

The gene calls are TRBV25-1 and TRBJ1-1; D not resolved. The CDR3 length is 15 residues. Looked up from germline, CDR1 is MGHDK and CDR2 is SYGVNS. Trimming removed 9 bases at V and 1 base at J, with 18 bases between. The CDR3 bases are TGTGCCAGTCAAGGCAGTGGGATGCGGAACACTGAAGCTTTCTTT. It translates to CASQGSGMRNTEAFF.

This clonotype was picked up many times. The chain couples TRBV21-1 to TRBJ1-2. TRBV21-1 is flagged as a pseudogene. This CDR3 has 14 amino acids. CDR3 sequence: CASGKIFDDYGYTF. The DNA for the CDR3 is TGTGCCAGCGGAAAGATTTTTGACGACTATGGCTACACCTTC.